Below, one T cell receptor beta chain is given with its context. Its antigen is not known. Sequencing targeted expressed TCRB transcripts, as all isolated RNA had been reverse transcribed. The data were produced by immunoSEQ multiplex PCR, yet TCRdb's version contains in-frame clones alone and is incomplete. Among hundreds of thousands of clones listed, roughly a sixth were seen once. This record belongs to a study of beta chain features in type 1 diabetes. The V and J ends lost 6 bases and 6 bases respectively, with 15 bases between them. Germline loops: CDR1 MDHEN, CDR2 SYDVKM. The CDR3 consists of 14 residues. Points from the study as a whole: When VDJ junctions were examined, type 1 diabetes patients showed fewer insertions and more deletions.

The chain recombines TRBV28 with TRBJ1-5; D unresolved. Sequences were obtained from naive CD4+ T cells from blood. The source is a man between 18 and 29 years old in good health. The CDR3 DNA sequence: TGTGCCAGCAGCTCGGTAGGGCGAAGTCAGCCCCAGCATTTT. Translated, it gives CASSSVGRSQPQHF.